Listed below are T cell receptor beta chains from one sample, sequenced in a study of blood T cell repertoires in COVID-19. Repertoires were generated with immunoSEQ multiplex PCR, while TCRdb's copy carries only in-frame clones and drops some. This sample yields over 200,000 clones, of which less than 90% are seen a single time; about 2% belongs to the top ten. Sequenced: peripheral blood. The receptors originated from a man aged 40-49 years with active or convalescent COVID-19. CDR3s include the opening cysteine and the closing phenylalanine or tryptophan. Not all rows give a size; the values are once, few, many and, for expanded clones, a class.

clone_size cdr3_length v_call cdr3_aa
. 15 TRBV19 CASKMTGTGYNEQFF
. 13 TRBV30 CAWSRRMNTEAFF
. 12 TRBV29-1 CSVEEGGGIQYF
. 15 TRBV19 CASSIGDRDTGELFF
. 15 TRBV5-4 CASSLDGGRDQPQHF
. 16 TRBV19 CASSPFVGASGNTIYF
. 15 TRBV19 CASSSGQGAGYEQYF
. 15 TRBV9 CASSVGGGVSYEQYF
. 15 TRBV5-4 CASSFTGRSSYEQYF
. 14 TRBV28 CASSLFQVSYEQYF
few 18 TRBV7-9 CASRPPTGASMKGTEAFF
. 16 TRBV28 CASSFRYRGSVDEQYF
. 16 TRBV4-2 CASSQVGQFSGNTIYF
. 15 TRBV24-1 CATSAQGAYGETQYF
. 15 TRBV27 CASSFLLGYTDTQYF
. 15 TRBV5-1 CASSWGGVADTEAFF
. 17 TRBV5-1 CASSLGSVAASTDTQYF
. 16 TRBV28 CASSSSRTLGTMLAFF
. 16 TRBV27 CASSFAHRQRFYGYTF
. 14 TRBV5-1 CASSLGGSPYEQYF
. 13 TRBV18 CASSPRGLEPQHF
. 14 TRBV7-9 CASSSTSSAGELFF
few 16 TRBV11-2 CASSLARGGIAETQYF
. 14 TRBV7-3 CASSLTGGPGGYTF
. 14 TRBV5-1 CASSAGTVQETQYF
. 14 TRBV28 CASRPGTGLVPQHF
. 15 TRBV28 CASSLIGGRKYEQYF
. 15 TRBV5-1 CASSLGLAGQETQYF
. 15 TRBV5-1 CASSPGTATTYGYTF
. 16 TRBV27 CASCFGVAGGRETQYF
once 16 TRBV5-1 CASSLGRMPFNEKLFF
. 16 TRBV5-4 CASSLVQGALADTQYF
few 14 TRBV5-4 CASSTLDRAGGYTF
. 14 TRBV5-4 CASSFRGGGGEQYF
. 14 TRBV2 CASSGMTGDTEAFF
. 13 TRBV19 CASSRVYRYEQYF
. 15 TRBV2 CASSAWDRGNQPQHF
many 18 TRBV24-1 CATSDLQGGPRGTGELFF
once 13 TRBV7-3 CASSLLAGDEQYF
. 17 TRBV4-1 CASSQDSRQAQNEKLFF
once 14 TRBV4-1 CASSQVQGTRGYTF
. 15 TRBV9 CASSPDGHRNTEAFF
. 16 TRBV10-3 CAISPPTSVSYNEQFF
few 13 TRBV12-3/TRBV12-4 CASSFHAADAQYF
. 13 TRBV7-3 CASSYRLANEQFF